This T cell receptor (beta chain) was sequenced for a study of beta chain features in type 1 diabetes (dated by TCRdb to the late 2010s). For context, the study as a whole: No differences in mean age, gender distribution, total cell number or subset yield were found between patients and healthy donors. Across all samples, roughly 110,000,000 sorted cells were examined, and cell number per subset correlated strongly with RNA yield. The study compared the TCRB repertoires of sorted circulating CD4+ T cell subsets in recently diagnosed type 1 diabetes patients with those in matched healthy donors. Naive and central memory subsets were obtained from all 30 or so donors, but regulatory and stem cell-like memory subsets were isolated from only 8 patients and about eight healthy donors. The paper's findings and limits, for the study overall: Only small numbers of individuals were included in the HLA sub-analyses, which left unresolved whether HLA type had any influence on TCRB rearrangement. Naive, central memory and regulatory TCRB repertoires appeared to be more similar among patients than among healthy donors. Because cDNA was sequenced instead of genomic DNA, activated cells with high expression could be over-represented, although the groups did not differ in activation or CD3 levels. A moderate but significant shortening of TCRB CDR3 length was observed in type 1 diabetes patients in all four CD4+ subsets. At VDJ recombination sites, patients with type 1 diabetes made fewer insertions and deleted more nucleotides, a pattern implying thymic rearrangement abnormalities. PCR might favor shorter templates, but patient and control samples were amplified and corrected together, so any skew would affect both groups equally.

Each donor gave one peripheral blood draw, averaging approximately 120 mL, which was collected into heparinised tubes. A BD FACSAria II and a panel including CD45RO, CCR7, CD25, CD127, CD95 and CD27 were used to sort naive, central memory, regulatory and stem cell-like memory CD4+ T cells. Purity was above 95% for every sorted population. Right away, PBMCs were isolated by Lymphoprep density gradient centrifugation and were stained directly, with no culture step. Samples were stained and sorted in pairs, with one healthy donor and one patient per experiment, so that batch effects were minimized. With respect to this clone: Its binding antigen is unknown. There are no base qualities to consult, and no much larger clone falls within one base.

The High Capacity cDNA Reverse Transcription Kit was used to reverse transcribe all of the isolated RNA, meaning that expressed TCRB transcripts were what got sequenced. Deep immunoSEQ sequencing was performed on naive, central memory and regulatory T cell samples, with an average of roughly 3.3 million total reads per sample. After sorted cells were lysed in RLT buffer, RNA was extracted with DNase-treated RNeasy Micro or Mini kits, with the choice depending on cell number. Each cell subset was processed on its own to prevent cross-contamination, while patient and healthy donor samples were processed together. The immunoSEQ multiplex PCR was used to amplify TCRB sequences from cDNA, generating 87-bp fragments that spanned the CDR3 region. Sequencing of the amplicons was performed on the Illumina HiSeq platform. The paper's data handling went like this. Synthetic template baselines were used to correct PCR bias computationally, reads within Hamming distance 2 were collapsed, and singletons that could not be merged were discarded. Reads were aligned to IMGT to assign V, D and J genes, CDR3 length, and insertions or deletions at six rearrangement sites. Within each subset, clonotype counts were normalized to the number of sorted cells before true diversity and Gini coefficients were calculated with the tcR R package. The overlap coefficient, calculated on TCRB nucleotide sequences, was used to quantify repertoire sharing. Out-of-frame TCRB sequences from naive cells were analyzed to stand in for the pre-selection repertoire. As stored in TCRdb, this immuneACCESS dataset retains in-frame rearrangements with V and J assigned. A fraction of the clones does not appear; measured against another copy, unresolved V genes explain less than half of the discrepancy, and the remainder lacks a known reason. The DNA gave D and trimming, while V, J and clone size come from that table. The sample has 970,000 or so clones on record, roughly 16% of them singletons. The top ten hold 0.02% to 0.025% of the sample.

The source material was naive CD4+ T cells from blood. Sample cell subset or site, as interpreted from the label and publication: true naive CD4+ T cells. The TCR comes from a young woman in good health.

The DNA is as follows: TGTGCCAGCAGCCAGAAGGGAGCCGACACCGGGGAGCTGTTTTTT. Its coded protein is CASSQKGADTGELFF. This receptor chain uses TRBV4-2 and TRBJ2-2, and TRBD2 may be the D gene, going by 5 matching bases. V is reduced by 3 bases and J by 3 bases, leaving a spacing of 11 bases between them. Per the germline V gene, LGHNA is the CDR1 and YNFKEQ is the CDR2. Measured from the cysteine to the phenylalanine, the CDR3 is 15 residues long. Left in the record is the CDR3 DNA by itself, 45 bases read in frame from the first base.